The 9 T cell receptor beta chains listed next were all sequenced from one sample in a study of blood T cell repertoires in COVID-19. Some clones are missing from TCRdb's copy, which holds only in-frame ones; the method was immunoSEQ multiplex PCR. The table shows roughly 200,000 clones, with 81% occurring only once. The sample taken for sequencing was peripheral blood. These receptors were taken from a woman aged 80 or older with acute or convalescent COVID-19.

The genes are TRBV4-1 and TRBJ1-5; D is uncertain. V shed 1 base and J shed 4 bases, with 11 bases lying between them. This CDR3 has 15 amino acids. Germline lookup yields CDR1 MGHRA and CDR2 YSYEKL. The CDR3 loop reads CASSQGGWGNQPQHF. The CDR3 coding sequence is TGCGCCAGCAGCCAAGGAGGGTGGGGTAATCAGCCCCAGCATTTT.

J is TRBJ2-1 and V is TRBV4-1, with 7 bases lining up with TRBD2. The V and J ends lost 0 bases and 6 bases, in that order; junction bases with no gene match: 5. The CDR3 has 15 amino acids. Germline values: CDR1 MGHRA, CDR2 YSYEKL. The CDR3 nucleotides read TGCGCCAGCAGCCAAGATTTGGGGGGGGGCAATGAGCAGTTCTTC. Translation: CASSQDLGGGNEQFF.

This sequence joins TRBV6-2 or TRBV6-3 and TRBJ1-5, with D tentatively TRBD1 (6 bases). Between the trimmed V and J ends, which lost 4 bases and 5 bases, there was a span of 15 bases. The CDR3 has 15 amino acids. Germline V CDR1 and CDR2: MNHEY, SVGEGT. CDR3 in amino acids: CASSSLGQPYQPQHF. The DNA for the CDR3 is TGTGCCAGCAGTTCCTTAGGACAGCCCTATCAGCCCCAGCATTTT.

The sample holds one count of this clone. This chain links TRBV7-9 with TRBJ2-3; a possible D gene is TRBD1 (5 bases). Between the trimmed V and J ends, which lost 5 bases and 3 bases, there was a span of 18 bases. This CDR3 has 16 residues. Germline-derived CDR1 and CDR2 are SEHNR and FQNEAQ (reference sequence). The CDR3 sequence is CASSPAGIRATDTQYF. CDR3 coding DNA: TGTGCCAGCAGCCCCGCAGGGATACGGGCTACAGATACGCAGTATTTT.

This chain links TRBV5-1 with TRBJ2-5; D perhaps matches TRBD1 (5 bases). V was clipped by 0 bases and J by 1 base, with 13 bases between them. Germline values: CDR1 SGHRS, CDR2 YFSETQ. This CDR3 has 16 residues. CDR3 in amino acids: CASSLASLTAQETQYF. In nucleotides, the CDR3 is TGCGCCAGCAGCTTGGCCTCTCTGACAGCCCAAGAGACCCAGTACTTC. The full variable domain, completed using reference TRBV5-1 and TRBJ2-5, is KAGVTQTPRYLIKTRGQQVTLSCSPISGHRSVSWYQQTPGQGLQFLFEYFSETQRNKGNFPGRFSGRQFSNSRSEMNVSTLELGDSALYLCASSLASLTAQETQYFGPGTRLLVL.

In nucleotides, the CDR3 is TGTGCCAGCATAGAGGGCACGACTCCCAGCAATGAGCAGTTCTTC. It codes for CASIEGTTPSNEQFF. The V call is TRBV11-1, the J call TRBJ2-1; D possibly corresponds to TRBD2 (5 bases). This CDR3 comprises 15 residues. Germline lookup yields CDR1 SGHAT and CDR2 FQDESV (reference sequence). Trimming stripped 7 bases from V and 6 bases from J, with 19 bases between.

The chain couples TRBV18 to TRBJ1-2, with 7 bases lining up with TRBD1. The CDR3 sequence is 12 residues long. V lost 6 bases to trimming and J lost 6 bases; unmatched junction nucleotides: 4. Germline assignment: CDR1 KGHSH and CDR2 LQKENI. The CDR3 is CASSTTGNGYTF. In nucleotides, the CDR3 is TGTGCCAGCTCTACGACAGGGAATGGCTACACCTTC.

This clone was seen a handful of times. The chain combines TRBV12-3 or TRBV12-4 with TRBJ1-1; no reliable D call. V lost 6 bases and J 1 base, leaving 9 bases between the germline ends. This CDR3 contains 13 residues. The CDR3 bases are TGTGCCAGCAGCCAGACGGGGAACACTGAAGCTTTCTTT. It translates to CASSQTGNTEAFF.

The chain has TRBV19 and TRBJ2-1, with TRBD1 matching 8 bases. V shed 8 bases, J shed 4 bases, and the junction held 1 base outside the gene matches. This CDR3 comprises 12 residues. In germline, CDR1 is LNHDA, CDR2 SQIVND (reference sequence). For the CDR3, the DNA is TGTGCCAGTGGGGACAGGTACAATGAGCAGTTCTTC. Its translation is CASGDRYNEQFF.